Each of the 8 T cell receptor beta chains below was sequenced from the same sample in a study of response to subunit inactivated influenza vaccine. TCRdb reanalysed the RT-PCR reads using MiXCR and keeps one entry per CDR3 protein. The data hold about 520,000 distinct CDR3 sequences, with 7.2% observed a single time. The material was PBMCs from blood, obtained less than 25 months after vaccination. The receptors derive from a man between 50 and 75 years old who received an inactivated influenza vaccine.

This clonotype was recorded many times. The chain joins TRBV5-1 to TRBJ2-1, with 13 bases lining up with TRBD2. J gave up 4 bases and V 4 bases, and 2 bases lay outside the gene matches. The CDR3 contains 15 residues. Germline assignment: CDR1 SGHRS and CDR2 YFSETQ. CDR3 residues: CASSPGLAGYNEQFF. The CDR3 coding sequence is TGCGCCAGCAGCCCGGGACTAGCGGGGTACAATGAGCAGTTCTTC. The full variable domain, rest sourced from reference TRBV5-1 and TRBJ2-1, is KAGVTQTPRYLIKTRGQQVTLSCSPISGHRSVSWYQQTPGQGLQFLFEYFSETQRNKGNFPGRFSGRQFSNSRSEMNVSTLELGDSALYLCASSPGLAGYNEQFFGPGTRLTVL.

The V call is TRBV24-1, the J call TRBJ2-5; D is unclear. This CDR3 has 11 amino acids. CDR1 is KGHDR and CDR2 is SFDVKD in the germline V gene. Trimming stripped 4 bases from V and 10 bases from J, with 9 bases between. This CDR3 is CATSEGNDQYF. The CDR3 DNA reads as TGTGCCACCAGTGAGGGGAATGACCAGTACTTC.

This clonotype was detected many times. V gene TRBV29-1 combines with J gene TRBJ1-2; 7 nucleotides align to TRBD1. CDR1 is SQVTM, CDR2 ANQGSEA, per germline. V lost 7 bases to trimming and J lost 8 bases; unmatched junction nucleotides: 10. This CDR3 has 12 residues. The CDR3 sequence: CSAAGTVVGYTF. CDR3 bases: TGCAGCGCTGCCGGGACAGTCGTAGGCTACACCTTC.

This sequence joins TRBV29-1 and TRBJ2-1, with TRBD2 matching over 11 bases. The CDR3 consists of 13 residues. J was trimmed by 10 bases and V by 7 bases; bases with no gene match: 9. Per germline, CDR1 SQVTM and CDR2 ANQGSEA. The CDR3 DNA is TGCAGCGGGGTTAGCGGGAGGGCAAGAGAGCAGTTCTTC. Amino acids: CSGVSGRAREQFF.

V and J are TRBV10-3 and TRBJ2-1; D assignment may be TRBD1 or TRBD2 (6 bases each). CDR3 length: 13 residues. Germline V gene lookup returns CDR1 ENHRY and CDR2 SYGVKD. V lost 8 bases to trimming and J lost 5 bases, with 13 bases between them. In DNA form, the CDR3 reads TGTGCCATCCAAACAGGGAGGAACAATGAGCAGTTCTTC. Translating it yields CAIQTGRNNEQFF.

The rearrangement uses TRBV20-1 and TRBJ1-2; D is uncertain. CDR3 length: 12 residues. Germline values: CDR1 DFQATT, CDR2 SNEGSKA (reference sequence). V was clipped by 0 bases and J by 7 bases, with 9 bases between them. Here the CDR3 reads CSARDGVGGYTF. In DNA, the CDR3 is TGCAGTGCTAGAGATGGTGTGGGTGGCTACACCTTC.

This clonotype was picked up many times. The rearrangement joins TRBV6-2 or TRBV6-3 to TRBJ2-2, with D possibly called TRBD1 or TRBD2 (5 bases each). Germline-derived CDR1 and CDR2 are MNHEY and SVGEGT. The CDR3 runs 16 residues. Trimming shortened V by 6 bases and J by 4 bases, and 18 bases separated the two germline ends. The CDR3 loop reads CASSPKWGTSTGELFF. The DNA of the CDR3 is TGTGCCAGCAGCCCCAAGTGGGGGACGAGCACCGGGGAGCTGTTTTTT.

The chain links TRBV7-3 to TRBJ2-1; D might be TRBD1 (5 bases). CDR1 is SGHTA and CDR2 is FQGTGA in the germline V gene. V lost 5 bases and J lost 10, with 18 bases in between. CDR3 length equals 14 residues. The CDR3 is CASSPTGHSKEQFF. CDR3 coding DNA: TGTGCCAGCAGCCCGACCGGACATTCGAAGGAGCAGTTCTTC.